The 26 T cell receptor beta chains given below trace back to one sample, sequenced in a study of shared clonotypes between healthy human individuals. The protocol was immunoSEQ multiplex PCR, while the TCRdb copy is restricted to in-frame clones and leaves out a portion. This table has some 580,000 clones, around 97% appearing once. Sequenced input: naive CD4+ T cells sorted from blood. Sample subset: CD45RA+ positively selected. Source of these receptors: a woman between 25 and 40 years old in good health.

The chain is built from TRBV30 and TRBJ2-7; possibly TRBD1 for D (6 bases). The CDR3 runs to 14 residues. Germline CDR1 reads GTSNPN; CDR2 reads SVGIG (reference sequence). Trimming removed 4 bases from V and 4 bases from J, with 17 bases in between. For the CDR3, the DNA is TGTGCCTGGAAGCTCAGGGGCGCTAGTTACGAGCAGTACTTC. Its translation: CAWKLRGASYEQYF. The whole variable domain, remainder taken from reference TRBV30 and TRBJ2-7, is SQTIHQWPATLVQPVGSPLSLECTVEGTSNPNLYWYRQAAGRGLQLLFYSVGIGQISSEVPQNLSASRPQDRQFILSSKKLLLSDSGFYLCAWKLRGASYEQYFGPGTRLTVT.

This chain connects TRBV7-2 to TRBJ2-1, with D uncertain. The V gene's germline CDR1 is SGHTA and CDR2 FQGNSA. Deletions cut 2 bases from V and 0 bases from J, with 11 bases between. The CDR3 totals 16 residues. CDR3 region: CASSLSRVSSYNEQFF. Written as DNA, the CDR3 is TGTGCCAGCAGCTTAAGTAGGGTTAGCTCCTACAATGAGCAGTTCTTC.

The CDR3 region has the DNA TGTGCCAGCAAAGGAGCTAACACAGATACGCAGTATTTT. Amino acids: CASKGANTDTQYF. The J gene is TRBJ2-3, the V gene TRBV7-9; D remains ambiguous. V was cut by 7 bases and J by 2 bases, with 10 bases left in between. This CDR3 has 13 residues. The germline V gene encodes CDR1 SEHNR and CDR2 FQNEAQ (reference sequence).

J is TRBJ2-7 and V is TRBV18; maybe TRBD1 (6 bases). The CDR3 length is 13 residues. Trimming stripped 1 base from V and 6 bases from J, with 10 bases between. Looked up from germline, CDR1 is KGHSH and CDR2 is LQKENI. The CDR3 protein is CASSPQPGVEQYF. The CDR3 DNA reads as TGTGCCAGCTCACCACAGCCAGGGGTCGAGCAGTACTTC.

The chain couples TRBV7-2 to TRBJ2-3; D possibly corresponds to TRBD1 (7 bases). The CDR3 has 15 residues. The V gene lost 8 bases and the J gene lost 3 bases, with 18 bases spanning the gap. Per the germline V gene, CDR1 is SGHTA and CDR2 is FQGNSA. DNA for the CDR3: TGTGCCAGCGGCAGGGGGGACTGGGGGACAGATACGCAGTATTTT. Its protein product is CASGRGDWGTDTQYF. Combining the CDR3 with reference TRBV7-2 and TRBJ2-3 gives the whole variable domain GAGVSQSPSNKVTEKGKDVELRCDPISGHTALYWYRQSLGQGLEFLIYFQGNSAPDKSGLPSDRFSAERTGGSVSTLTIQRTQQEDSAVYLCASGRGDWGTDTQYFGPGTRLTVL.

The rearrangement joins TRBV4-1 to TRBJ2-7; 7 bases are a match to TRBD1. Per the germline V gene, CDR1 is MGHRA and CDR2 is YSYEKL. The CDR3 length is 14 residues. The J segment lost 4 bases and the V segment lost 6 bases, leaving 9 bases of the junction unmatched. This CDR3 is CASRHDRVSYEQYF. CDR3 nucleotide sequence: TGCGCCAGCAGGCACGACAGGGTATCTTACGAGCAGTACTTC.

J is TRBJ1-1 and V is TRBV28; D gene ambiguous. Germline CDR1 is MDHEN and CDR2 is SYDVKM. The CDR3 spans 14 residues. V lost 7 bases to trimming and J lost 1 base, with 13 bases between them. The CDR3 region has the DNA TGTGCCAGCAATCCCCCTTCGTGGAACACTGAAGCTTTCTTT. This encodes CASNPPSWNTEAFF.

This chain connects TRBV6-1 to TRBJ2-1; TRBD2 aligns across 8 bases. After removal of 6 bases from V and 7 bases from J, the junction contained 5 bases not matched to a gene. There are 13 residues in the CDR3. The germline V gene has CDR1 MNHNS and CDR2 SASEGT. CDR3 nucleotide sequence: TGTGCCAGCAGGCGGGAGGTCTTGAATGAGCAGTTCTTC. Its translation is CASRREVLNEQFF.

As regards this clone: In the same sample, other DNA sequences code for this CDR3. The rearrangement links TRBV7-9 to TRBJ2-7; D unresolved. V lost 5 bases to trimming and J lost 4 bases, with 12 bases between them. From germline, CDR1 is SEHNR and CDR2 FQNEAQ (reference sequence). The CDR3 covers 13 residues. The CDR3 here is CASSLLGGYEQYF. The CDR3 DNA reads TGTGCCAGCAGCCTTCTAGGCGGATACGAGCAGTACTTC.

This chain joins TRBV27 and TRBJ1-2; TRBD1 aligns across 9 bases. Trimming took 5 bases from V and 4 from J; bases not matched to a gene: 8. The CDR3 has 15 amino acids. Per the germline V gene, CDR1 is MNHEY and CDR2 is SMNVEV (reference sequence). The CDR3 is CASSPTPGQGYGYTF. The CDR3 bases are TGTGCCAGCAGTCCGACTCCGGGACAGGGCTATGGCTACACCTTC.

The chain employs TRBV5-1 and TRBJ2-1, with 8 bases identical to TRBD1. Trimming removed 4 bases from V and 6 bases from J; junction bases left unmatched: 3. The CDR3 contains 13 residues. Germline lookup yields CDR1 SGHRS and CDR2 YFSETQ. CDR3 bases: TGCGCCAGCAGCACCGGGACAGGCAATGAGCAGTTCTTC. Translation: CASSTGTGNEQFF.

The V call is TRBV6-5, the J call TRBJ2-7; maybe TRBD2 (5 bases). The germline CDR1 and CDR2 sequences are MNHEY and SVGAGI. The CDR3 is made up of 14 amino acids. V was pared by 6 bases and J by 2 bases, with 14 bases between. CDR3 loop: CASRPNYGTYEQYF. The DNA for the CDR3 is TGTGCCAGCAGACCTAATTACGGGACCTACGAGCAGTACTTC.

This chain joins TRBV6-1 and TRBJ2-1; D is perhaps TRBD2 (6 bases). Germline V gene data show CDR1 as MNHNS and CDR2 as SASEGT. The V end lost 6 bases, the J end lost 5 bases, and 8 bases lay between the germline ends. This CDR3 region has 12 residues. This CDR3 reads CASRGLNNEQFF. CDR3 sequence (DNA): TGTGCCAGCAGAGGACTAAACAATGAGCAGTTCTTC.

The gene calls are TRBV7-3 and TRBJ2-5, with 10 bases identical to TRBD2. Germline-derived CDR1 and CDR2 are SGHTA and FQGTGA. The length of the CDR3 is 15 residues. The ends lost 5 bases at V and 2 bases at J; junction bases unmatched: 5. The CDR3: CASSQVAGGQETQYF. In nucleotides, the CDR3 is TGTGCCAGCAGCCAAGTAGCGGGAGGTCAAGAGACCCAGTACTTC.

A remark on this clone: The same CDR3 can be traced to other DNA sequences in this sample. The chain is built from TRBV29-1 and TRBJ1-1; no definite D call. Germline assignment: CDR1 SQVTM and CDR2 ANQGSEA. There are 13 residues in the CDR3. With 1 base removed from V and 0 bases from J, the gap between germline ends came to 6 bases. CDR3 nucleotides: TGCAGCGTTGAAGGTCGCATGAACACTGAAGCTTTCTTT. Protein product: CSVEGRMNTEAFF.

The rearrangement links TRBV27 to TRBJ1-1, with a tentative D call TRBD1 (5 bases). The CDR3 covers 13 residues. Germline values: CDR1 MNHEY, CDR2 SMNVEV (reference sequence). V lost 1 base, J lost 8 bases, and 11 bases lay in between. CDR3 nucleotide sequence: TGTGCCAGCAGTTTATTTGCAGGGAACGAAGCTTTCTTT. This translates into CASSLFAGNEAFF.

This chain links TRBV11-2 with TRBJ2-7, with TRBD2 matching 11 bases. CDR1 is SGHAT, CDR2 FQNNGV, per germline. The CDR3 sequence is 14 residues long. V shed 4 bases, J shed 6 bases, and the junction held 5 bases outside the gene matches. CDR3 sequence: CASSSLAGGFEQYF. Here the CDR3 DNA reads TGTGCCAGCAGCTCGCTAGCGGGAGGCTTCGAGCAGTACTTC. The full variable domain, with the rest looked up from reference TRBV11-2 and TRBJ2-7, is EAGVAQSPRYKIIEKRQSVAFWCNPISGHATLYWYQQILGQGPKLLIQFQNNGVVDDSQLPKDRFSAERLKGVDSTLKIQPAKLEDSAVYLCASSSLAGGFEQYFGPGTRLTVT.

V is TRBV6-6 and J is TRBJ2-5; D remains unclear. This CDR3 region has 12 residues. Germline V lookup: CDR1 MNHNY, CDR2 SVGAGI (reference sequence). Trimming removed 2 bases at V and 3 bases at J, with 4 bases between. In DNA form, the CDR3 reads TGTGCCAGCAGTTACGCTGAAGAGACCCAGTACTTC. The encoded protein is CASSYAEETQYF.

The genes are TRBV28 and TRBJ1-4, with D unclear. The V gene lost 7 bases and the J gene lost 5 bases, with 20 bases spanning the gap. CDR3 length: 16 residues. CDR1 and CDR2 from the germline V gene are MDHEN and SYDVKM. CDR3 sequence: CASNRRWPGPNEKLFF. In nucleotides, the CDR3 is TGTGCCAGCAATAGACGCTGGCCGGGCCCGAATGAAAAACTGTTTTTT.

This clone has just a few counts. The chain combines TRBV7-2 with TRBJ1-1, with a possible D match to TRBD1 (5 bases). Germline V gives CDR1 SGHTA, CDR2 FQGNSA. Trimming removed 5 bases from V and 6 bases from J, with 10 bases in between. CDR3 length equals 12 residues. The CDR3, as DNA: TGTGCCAGCAGCCCCGACAGCGCTGAAGCTTTCTTT. Translation: CASSPDSAEAFF.

The chain has TRBV27 and TRBJ2-2; 7 bases are a match to TRBD1. CDR1 and CDR2 from the germline V gene are MNHEY and SMNVEV (reference sequence). The CDR3 length is 15 residues. Trimming at V came to 2 bases and at J to 4 bases, leaving 4 bases not matched to a gene. The CDR3 DNA follows: TGTGCCAGCAGTTTAACAGGGGCGGGCACCGGGGAGCTGTTTTTT. Amino acid sequence: CASSLTGAGTGELFF.

The V and J genes are TRBV7-8 and TRBJ2-3; D is possibly TRBD2 (5 bases). Germline V gene sequence: CDR1 SGHVS, CDR2 FQNEAQ. This CDR3 region has 17 residues. V was pared by 3 bases and J by 0 bases, with 16 bases between. CDR3 DNA sequence: TGTGCCAGCAGCTTTACTGGCCGTAGCGCGAGCACAGATACGCAGTATTTT. Its protein is CASSFTGRSASTDTQYF.

This chain links TRBV6-1 with TRBJ2-5; no clear D gene. The J call may be incorrect, as the DNA end agrees better with TRBJ2-7. This CDR3 has 16 residues. Germline V gene data show CDR1 as MNHNS and CDR2 as SASEGT. This chain's CDR3 is CASSEVYGTYHYEQYF. For the CDR3, the DNA is TGTGCCAGCAGTGAAGTGTACGGAACTTATCACTACGAGCAGTACTTC.

The rearrangement joins TRBV5-8 to TRBJ2-4, with 9 bases aligning to TRBD1. This CDR3 is 16 amino acids long. Germline values: CDR1 SGHTS, CDR2 YDEGEE. V lost 4 bases, J lost 9 bases, and 14 bases stayed unmatched. CDR3 sequence: CASSQPNRGPLPIQYF. CDR3 coding DNA: TGTGCCAGCAGCCAACCGAACAGGGGGCCCTTGCCCATTCAGTACTTC.

This clone was picked up one time. This chain connects TRBV2 to TRBJ1-2; D gene uncertain. Germline-derived CDR1 and CDR2 are SNHLY and FYNNEI. V lost 6 bases and J lost 4, with 24 bases in between. The CDR3 consists of 17 residues. The DNA for the CDR3 is TGTGCCAGCAGATCCGCGGCAGGAGACTTCAAAATCTATGGCTACACCTTC. Amino acids: CASRSAAGDFKIYGYTF.

This clone was seen just once. This CDR3 is also generated by other DNA sequences in the sample. The V and J genes are TRBV5-1 and TRBJ1-2, with D possibly matching TRBD1 (5 bases). Trimming shortened V by 2 bases and J by 0 bases, and 8 bases separated the two germline ends. Germline V gene sequence: CDR1 SGHRS, CDR2 YFSETQ. This CDR3 comprises 14 residues. For the CDR3, the DNA is TGCGCCAGCAGCTTAGACAGAGCTAACTATGGCTACACCTTC. Amino acids: CASSLDRANYGYTF.